At least ten counts were recorded for the clone carrying this TCR beta chain. Germline CDR1 is DFQATT and CDR2 is SNEGSKA (reference sequence). This CDR3 spans 14 amino acids. V was shortened by 6 bases and J by 5 bases, with 16 bases between the two germline ends. This sample is part of a study of T cells in Graves' hyperthyroidism and ophthalmopathy. It was RNA transcripts that yielded the amplified TCR beta CDR3 regions. In the first-round RT-PCR of the TCR CDR3, the HTBI primer set was used. MiXCR, run by TCRdb on the multiplex PCR reads, gives a single entry per CDR3 protein. The sample consists of roughly 170,000 distinct CDR3 sequences, over 15% of them appearing once.

V gene TRBV20-1 combines with J gene TRBJ1-4; perhaps TRBD1 as D (5 bases). This TCR was recovered from a woman in her forties or fifties with Graves' hyperthyroidism. Sample: blood. This CDR3 reads CSAYDRASNEKLFF. The CDR3 DNA reads as TGCAGTGCATACGACAGAGCTAGCAATGAAAAACTGTTTTTT.